This TCR beta chain comes out of a study of T cell responses to AZD1222 COVID-19 vaccine. Regarding the study as a whole: Unmutated variant regions are reportedly targeted by nearly half of spike-specific TCRs.

Repertoires were generated with immunoSEQ multiplex PCR, while TCRdb's copy carries only in-frame clones and drops some. The sample has over 110,000 clones, about 93% seen once. In regard to this clone: Its antigen remains unidentified.

This TCR derives from an adult in good health. The source material was peripheral blood, sampled on day 0 of AZD1222 vaccination.

Written as DNA, the CDR3 is TGTGCCAGCAGTCCGAGGGAGGGCTACACCTTC. Translating it yields CASSPREGYTF. This chain connects TRBV6-6 to TRBJ1-2; D unresolved. Trimming removed 5 bases from V and 8 bases from J, with 9 bases in between. Germline CDR1 is MNHNY and CDR2 is SVGAGI (reference sequence). The CDR3 spans 11 residues.